This record looks at one TCR beta chain sequence and its context. This sample was taken from a study of blood T cell repertoires in COVID-19. Overall study context: PBMCs, B-cell-depleted T cells, or T cells provided the cDNA or gDNA that made up the material.

This CDR3 contains 19 residues. Trimming cost V 4 bases and J 0 bases, with 19 bases left between them. Germline assignment: CDR1 KGHSH and CDR2 LQKENI. The repertoire was sequenced with immunoSEQ multiplex PCR; TCRdb's copy has only in-frame clones and lacks some. The sample carries under 350,000 clones, around 85% recorded once. This chain links TRBV18 with TRBJ2-6; a possible D gene is TRBD1 (6 bases). Sequencing used peripheral blood. The sequence was collected from a human donor in a cohort sampled during active COVID-19. CDR3 DNA sequence: TGTGCCAGCTCACTTCGGAAACAGGGTTACAACTCTGGGGCCAACGTCCTGACTTTC. Its protein product is CASSLRKQGYNSGANVLTF.